This T cell receptor beta chain stems from a study of blood T cell repertoires in COVID-19. Turning to the study itself: Donors in Cohort 3 who had recovered were those with two negative PCRs, healthcare professional clearance, or resolution of their symptoms. Acute and convalescent COVID-19 specimens originated in the United States, Italy and Spain.

In this sample, this clone turned up a few times. The V end lost 3 bases, the J end lost 6 bases, and 11 bases lay between the germline ends. This CDR3 is 14 amino acids long. Germline loops: CDR1 MDHEN, CDR2 SYDVKM. As processed by the authors: Nucleated cell number was recorded as an estimate derived from reference gene primer amplification. TCRdb keeps only in-frame clones here, not all; method: immunoSEQ multiplex PCR. Clone size and the V and J calls come from that table; the DNA yielded D and trimming. Among about 190,000 clones, approximately 90% were seen once, and the ten largest hold 20% to 25%. Cohort assignment relied on participant-reported clinical history.

This TCR derives from a woman aged 40 to 50 in a cohort exposed to, infected with or recovered from COVID-19 (not recorded which). This chain links TRBV28 with TRBJ2-2, with D tentatively TRBD2 (5 bases). The specimen sequenced was PBMCs or T cells enriched from blood (not recorded which). The CDR3 loop is CASSFWKEAGELFF. CDR3 DNA: TGTGCCAGCAGTTTTTGGAAGGAGGCCGGGGAGCTGTTTTTT.